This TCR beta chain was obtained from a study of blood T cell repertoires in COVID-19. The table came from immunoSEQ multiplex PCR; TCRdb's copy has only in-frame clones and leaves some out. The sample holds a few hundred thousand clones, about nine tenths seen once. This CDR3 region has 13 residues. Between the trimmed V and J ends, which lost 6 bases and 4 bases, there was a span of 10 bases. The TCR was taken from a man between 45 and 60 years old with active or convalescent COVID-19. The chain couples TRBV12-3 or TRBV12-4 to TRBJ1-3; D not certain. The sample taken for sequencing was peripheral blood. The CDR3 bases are TGTGCCAGCAGCTATTCGGGGGGAAACACCATATATTTT. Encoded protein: CASSYSGGNTIYF.